One sample yielded the 26 T cell receptor beta chains listed below, sequenced in a study of cytomegalovirus exposure and HLA in healthy donors. Both 60 Vbeta primers and 13 Jbeta primers went into the PCR. TCRdb's copy holds only in-frame clones and misses some; the assay was immunoSEQ multiplex PCR. In the table there are about 120,000 clones, approximately 81% of which are singletons. Sequencing was performed on PBMCs. These receptor sequences come from a woman aged 25 to 39 in good health and CMV-seronegative.

For this clone: In the same sample, other DNA sequences code for this CDR3. The chain couples TRBV28 to TRBJ2-1; 9 bases are a match to TRBD2. J gave up 4 bases and V 2 bases, and 6 bases lay outside the gene matches. CDR3 length: 16 amino acids. Germline CDR1 is MDHEN and CDR2 is SYDVKM. The CDR3, as DNA: TGTGCCAGCAGTTTAGGCGGGAGGGCCAGGTACAATGAGCAGTTCTTC. It is translated as CASSLGGRARYNEQFF.

The V call is TRBV7-9, the J call TRBJ2-5; 10 bases fit TRBD1. Germline V gene lookup returns CDR1 SEHNR and CDR2 FQNEAQ (reference sequence). V dropped 5 bases and J dropped 2; count of bases not matched to a gene: 8. The CDR3 has 16 amino acids. The CDR3, as DNA: TGTGCCAGCAGCGCCCCGACAGGGGGCGTACAAGAGACCCAGTACTTC. Its protein product is CASSAPTGGVQETQYF.

The rearrangement links TRBV7-2 to TRBJ2-5, with D maybe TRBD2 (5 bases). The J call may not be correct, given that the DNA end is closer to TRBJ2-7. Germline loops: CDR1 SGHTA, CDR2 FQGNSA. This CDR3 is built from 19 residues. The DNA of the CDR3 is TGTGCCAGCAGCCCCCGAAGGGCGGGTAGAGCGGCAAGCTCCTACGAGCAGTACTTC. It specifies CASSPRRAGRAASSYEQYF.

This rearrangement joins TRBV7-3 to TRBJ2-5; 10 bases are shared with TRBD2. The CDR3 runs 17 residues. Trimming cost V 5 bases and J 1 base; bases outside gene matches: 10. Germline assignment: CDR1 SGHTA and CDR2 FQGTGA. Here the CDR3 reads CASSPIGLAAPQETQYF. The CDR3 bases are TGTGCCAGCAGCCCGATCGGACTAGCGGCCCCCCAAGAGACCCAGTACTTC. The full variable domain, its missing parts supplied by reference TRBV7-3 and TRBJ2-5, is GAGVSQTPSNKVTEKGKYVELRCDPISGHTALYWYRQSLGQGPEFLIYFQGTGAADDSGLPNDRFFAVRPEGSVSTLKIQRTERGDSAVYLCASSPIGLAAPQETQYFGPGTRLLVL.

The gene calls are TRBV9 and TRBJ2-1, with D unresolved. Trimming removed 1 base from V and 4 bases from J, with 6 bases in between. In germline, CDR1 is SGDLS, CDR2 YYNGEE. The CDR3 length is 13 residues. CDR3 amino acids: CASSVFGYNEQFF. The CDR3 DNA follows: TGTGCCAGCAGCGTATTCGGGTACAATGAGCAGTTCTTC.

The chain combines TRBV27 with TRBJ1-3, with 8 positions matching TRBD1. The CDR3 runs 16 residues. Germline lookup yields CDR1 MNHEY and CDR2 SMNVEV (reference sequence). Trimming cost V 5 bases and J 2 bases; bases outside gene matches: 8. The CDR3 nucleotides are TGTGCCAGCAGTCACAGGGGGGTAGCGACTGGAAACACCATATATTTT. Protein: CASSHRGVATGNTIYF.

The rearrangement links TRBV11-2 to TRBJ2-1, with 7 bases identical to TRBD2. The V gene end was trimmed by 3 bases and the J gene end by 15 bases; junction bases not matched to a gene: 8. The germline CDR1 and CDR2 sequences are SGHAT and FQNNGV. The CDR3 extends over 12 amino acids. CDR3 nucleotides: TGTGCCAGCAGCTTGGGGCGGGAGACCCCGTTCTTC. Translation: CASSLGRETPFF.

V gene TRBV19 combines with J gene TRBJ1-2, with D possibly matching TRBD1 (6 bases). Germline CDR1 is LNHDA and CDR2 is SQIVND (reference sequence). Trimming removed 3 bases at V and 5 bases at J, with 10 bases between. This CDR3 contains 13 residues. The CDR3 DNA is TGTGCCAGTAGTATCGGGACACATTATGGCTACACCTTC. This codes for CASSIGTHYGYTF.

The V gene is TRBV10-3, the J gene TRBJ2-7; D is unclear. CDR1 and CDR2 from the germline V gene are ENHRY and SYGVKD. V lost 6 bases and J 2 bases, leaving 20 bases between the germline ends. The CDR3 consists of 16 residues. The CDR3 DNA sequence: TGTGCCATCAGCCACGCCCCCCTAGAATCTACCTACGAGCAGTACTTC. Its protein is CAISHAPLESTYEQYF.

The V gene is TRBV29-1, the J gene TRBJ2-1, with a tentative D call TRBD2 (6 bases). This CDR3 comprises 14 residues. Trimming pared 2 bases from V and 2 bases from J, leaving 10 bases between. Germline CDR1 SQVTM, CDR2 ANQGSEA. CDR3 region: CSVEFRETYNEQFF. In nucleotides, the CDR3 is TGCAGCGTTGAATTCCGGGAGACCTACAATGAGCAGTTCTTC.

For the CDR3, the DNA is TGTGCCAGCAGCTTAGATTCAAGCACCCCATTAGCCAAAAACATTCAGTACTTC. Residues: CASSLDSSTPLAKNIQYF. The chain has TRBV11-2 and TRBJ2-4, with D unclear. Germline CDR1 SGHAT, CDR2 FQNNGV. The CDR3 consists of 18 residues. V dropped 0 bases and J dropped 0 bases, with 15 bases sitting between them. The entire variable domain, with the rest obtained from reference TRBV11-2 and TRBJ2-4, is as follows: EAGVAQSPRYKIIEKRQSVAFWCNPISGHATLYWYQQILGQGPKLLIQFQNNGVVDDSQLPKDRFSAERLKGVDSTLKIQPAKLEDSAVYLCASSLDSSTPLAKNIQYFGAGTRLSVL.

V gene TRBV6-5 combines with J gene TRBJ2-1; 9 bases fit TRBD1. This CDR3 spans 14 amino acids. Germline lookup yields CDR1 MNHEY and CDR2 SVGAGI. With V trimmed by 2 bases and J by 7 bases, 3 bases remained unmatched. In DNA, the CDR3 is TGTGCCAGCAGTTACGGGGGACAGGGAAATGAGCAGTTCTTC. Translation gives CASSYGGQGNEQFF.

This chain connects TRBV2 to TRBJ1-2, with TRBD1 matching 7 bases. Germline V gives CDR1 SNHLY, CDR2 FYNNEI. This CDR3 spans 18 amino acids. The ends lost 6 bases at V and 8 bases at J; junction bases unmatched: 24. CDR3 in DNA: TGTGCCAGCAGGGTAAATCCGGGACAGATTTCACTCTCTCTGGGCTACACCTTC. Amino acid sequence: CASRVNPGQISLSLGYTF.

The genes are TRBV7-2 and TRBJ1-5; 8 nucleotides line up with TRBD1. The CDR3 sequence is 14 residues long. Germline CDR1 reads SGHTA; CDR2 reads FQGNSA. With 3 bases clipped from V and 5 bases from J, the junction kept 3 bases outside the gene matches. The CDR3 region is CASSLTGVDQPQHF. The CDR3 DNA follows: TGTGCCAGCAGCTTGACAGGGGTGGATCAGCCCCAGCATTTT. Complete variable domain (other parts from reference TRBV7-2 and TRBJ1-5): GAGVSQSPSNKVTEKGKDVELRCDPISGHTALYWYRQSLGQGLEFLIYFQGNSAPDKSGLPSDRFSAERTGGSVSTLTIQRTQQEDSAVYLCASSLTGVDQPQHFGDGTRLSIL.

The CDR3 reads CASSEGDGSYNSPLHF. CDR3 DNA sequence: TGTGCCAGCAGTGAAGGGGACGGGAGCTATAATTCACCCCTCCACTTT. This sequence joins TRBV2 and TRBJ1-6, with a tentative D call TRBD1 (5 bases). This CDR3 has 16 amino acids. Germline values: CDR1 SNHLY, CDR2 FYNNEI. Trimming left V 1 base short and J 3 bases short, with 10 bases between.

The genes are TRBV19 and TRBJ2-3, with 8 positions matching TRBD2. Trimming cost V 9 bases and J 4 bases; bases outside gene matches: 12. Germline CDR1 reads LNHDA; CDR2 reads SQIVND (reference sequence). The CDR3 runs 15 residues. Here the CDR3 DNA reads TGTGCCAGCAGTTGGGGACTAGAGCCCTCAGATACGCAGTATTTT. This codes for CASSWGLEPSDTQYF.

This clone was recorded only once. The V and J genes are TRBV6-5 and TRBJ2-4; D may be TRBD2 (7 bases). The CDR3 sequence is 14 residues long. Germline V gene sequence: CDR1 MNHEY, CDR2 SVGAGI. The germline V and J ends were trimmed by 6 bases and 9 bases, with 18 bases remaining between them. The CDR3 sequence: CASRPEGGASIQYF. CDR3 DNA sequence: TGTGCCAGCAGGCCCGAGGGGGGGGCAAGCATTCAGTACTTC.

A note on this clone: Other nucleotide sequences from this sample produce the same CDR3. V is TRBV13 and J is TRBJ2-1; TRBD1 aligns across 8 bases. The V gene's germline CDR1 is PRHDT and CDR2 FYEKMQ (reference sequence). Trimming at V came to 0 bases and at J to 9 bases, leaving 7 bases not matched to a gene. This CDR3 region has 15 residues. In DNA form, the CDR3 reads TGTGCCAGCAGCTTAGGCCAGGGGGCAGCGGGTGAGCAGTTCTTC. Encoded protein: CASSLGQGAAGEQFF.

V gene TRBV4-1 combines with J gene TRBJ2-7; 10 bases agree with TRBD2. V was clipped by 3 bases and J by 3 bases; unmatched bases: 17. Germline CDR1 is MGHRA and CDR2 is YSYEKL. The CDR3 is 19 residues long. In DNA form, the CDR3 reads TGCGCCAGCAGCCACCGCAGGGCCTCAGCTTCTAGCGGGAGCTACGAGCAGTACTTC. It is translated as CASSHRRASASSGSYEQYF.

J is TRBJ1-2 and V is TRBV28, with D maybe TRBD1 (5 bases). The germline V gene encodes CDR1 MDHEN and CDR2 SYDVKM. The CDR3 contains 13 residues. Trimming removed 4 bases at V and 2 bases at J, with 8 bases between. The CDR3 DNA is TGTGCCAGCAGTTCCAGGGTAAACTATGGCTACACCTTC. Encoded protein: CASSSRVNYGYTF.

The chain is built from TRBV28 and TRBJ1-4, with a tentative D call TRBD1 (6 bases). Germline CDR1 reads MDHEN; CDR2 reads SYDVKM. This CDR3 region has 15 residues. Trimming removed 6 bases from V and 6 bases from J, with 17 bases in between. Here the CDR3 reads CASSPQGGWDEKLFF. The CDR3 coding sequence is TGTGCCAGCAGCCCACAGGGAGGGTGGGATGAAAAACTGTTTTTT.

This clone was detected once. The chain couples TRBV15 to TRBJ2-7, with D possibly being TRBD2 (5 bases). Germline CDR1 reads LNHNV; CDR2 reads YYDKDF (reference sequence). The CDR3 totals 13 residues. V was cut by 5 bases and J by 3 bases, with 11 bases left in between. CDR3 region: CATSFVEGYEQYF. The CDR3 DNA reads TGTGCCACCAGCTTCGTCGAGGGCTACGAGCAGTACTTC. The full variable domain, its missing parts supplied by reference TRBV15 and TRBJ2-7, is DAMVIQNPRYQVTQFGKPVTLSCSQTLNHNVMYWYQQKSSQAPKLLFHYYDKDFNNEADTPDNFQSRRPNTSFCFLDIRSPGLGDTAMYLCATSFVEGYEQYFGPGTRLTVT.

The chain couples TRBV7-9 to TRBJ2-7; TRBD2 is a possible D gene (5 bases). Germline values: CDR1 SEHNR, CDR2 FQNEAQ (reference sequence). Trimming stripped 0 bases from V and 6 bases from J, with 9 bases between. This CDR3 spans 13 amino acids. The CDR3 here is CASSLAGVSEQYF. The CDR3 coding sequence is TGTGCCAGCAGCTTAGCCGGGGTTTCCGAGCAGTACTTC.

A few counts support this clone. The chain links TRBV5-1 to TRBJ2-2; no clear D. Germline V CDR1 and CDR2: SGHRS, YFSETQ. The CDR3 runs 16 residues. V lost 0 bases to trimming and J lost 0 bases, with 9 bases between them. CDR3 sequence reads: CASSLEQIANTGELFF. DNA of the CDR3: TGCGCCAGCAGCTTGGAACAGATTGCGAACACCGGGGAGCTGTTTTTT.

V gene TRBV6-5 combines with J gene TRBJ2-1; the match to TRBD1 covers 10 bases. V trimming: 6 bases; J trimming: 5 bases; junction bases outside the gene matches: 4. The V gene's germline CDR1 is MNHEY and CDR2 SVGAGI. The CDR3 length is 14 residues. The CDR3 reads CASRMGQGNNEQFF. CDR3 DNA sequence: TGTGCCAGCAGGATGGGACAGGGGAACAATGAGCAGTTCTTC.

This sequence joins TRBV13 and TRBJ2-1, with TRBD1 identical over 7 bases. Germline loops: CDR1 PRHDT, CDR2 FYEKMQ (reference sequence). The CDR3 is 15 amino acids. V lost 6 bases, J lost 9 bases, and 14 bases stayed unmatched. CDR3 sequence reads: CASRSTGVPQGEQFF. The CDR3 coding sequence is TGTGCCAGCAGGTCAACAGGGGTCCCACAGGGTGAGCAGTTCTTC.